This passage covers 32 T cell receptor beta chains from one sample sequenced in a study of blood T cell repertoires in COVID-19. Profiled with immunoSEQ multiplex PCR; TCRdb holds only in-frame clones, not every one. The sample has roughly 250,000 clones; more than 70% are singletons. The specimen was peripheral blood. The receptors were sampled from a woman between 40 and 50 years old who had recovered from COVID-19.

The chain couples TRBV6-1 to TRBJ2-5; a weak D match, TRBD1 (6 bases). CDR1 is MNHNS, CDR2 SASEGT, per germline. This CDR3 spans 14 amino acids. The ends were cut back, 2 bases at V and 5 bases at J, with 12 bases in the middle. The DNA for the CDR3 is TGTGCCAGCAGTGAATATGGGGGCCGGGAGACCCAGTACTTC. Protein: CASSEYGGRETQYF.

This rearrangement joins TRBV7-3 to TRBJ2-3; 9 nucleotides match TRBD1. The CDR3 spans 15 residues. Per germline, CDR1 SGHTA and CDR2 FQGTGA. V was clipped by 5 bases and J by 3 bases; unmatched bases: 6. The CDR3 DNA sequence: TGTGCCAGCAGCCCGCGACAGGGGGGGACAGATACGCAGTATTTT. This encodes CASSPRQGGTDTQYF. The variable domain in full, completed from reference TRBV7-3 and TRBJ2-3, reads GAGVSQTPSNKVTEKGKYVELRCDPISGHTALYWYRQSLGQGPEFLIYFQGTGAADDSGLPNDRFFAVRPEGSVSTLKIQRTERGDSAVYLCASSPRQGGTDTQYFGPGTRLTVL.

The gene calls are TRBV5-6 and TRBJ1-2, with TRBD1 matching over 11 bases. J was trimmed by 3 bases and V by 2 bases; bases with no gene match: 6. This CDR3 is built from 16 residues. Germline assignment: CDR1 SGHDT and CDR2 YYEEEE. The CDR3 loop is CASSFIWTGGDYGYTF. In DNA form, the CDR3 reads TGTGCCAGCAGCTTTATTTGGACAGGGGGCGACTATGGCTACACCTTC.

V and J are TRBV9 and TRBJ2-7; D might be TRBD1 (6 bases). V lost 3 bases, J lost 3 bases, and 16 bases lay in between. From germline, CDR1 is SGDLS and CDR2 YYNGEE. The CDR3 sequence is 15 residues long. The CDR3 loop reads CASSGPGQGGYEQYF. CDR3 DNA sequence: TGTGCCAGCAGCGGACCCGGCCAAGGGGGCTACGAGCAGTACTTC. Full variable domain (remainder filled in from reference TRBV9 and TRBJ2-7): DSGVTQTPKHLITATGQRVTLRCSPRSGDLSVYWYQQSLDQGLQFLIQYYNGEERAKGNILERFSAQQFPDLHSELNLSSLELGDSALYFCASSGPGQGGYEQYFGPGTRLTVT.

The rearrangement joins TRBV6-5 to TRBJ2-3; 12 nucleotides agree with TRBD2. With V trimmed by 5 bases and J by 6 bases, 3 bases remained unmatched. The CDR3 runs 14 residues. The germline V gene encodes CDR1 MNHEY and CDR2 SVGAGI. The CDR3 DNA reads as TGTGCCAGCAGTACTAGCGGGGGGAAGGATACGCAGTATTTT. Its protein is CASSTSGGKDTQYF.

V is TRBV5-4 and J is TRBJ2-1; tentative D call: TRBD2 (7 bases). The CDR3 is 15 residues long. In germline, CDR1 is SGHNT, CDR2 YYREEE (reference sequence). V lost 3 bases, J lost 7 bases, and 17 bases lay in between. This CDR3 is CASSWGGGSRNEQFF. The CDR3 DNA reads as TGTGCCAGCAGCTGGGGGGGCGGGAGTAGGAATGAGCAGTTCTTC.

This chain connects TRBV9 to TRBJ2-3, with TRBD1 matching 7 bases. Per the germline V gene, CDR1 is SGDLS and CDR2 is YYNGEE. The CDR3 is made up of 15 amino acids. The junction had 9 bases not matched to a gene; V was cut back by 6 bases and J by 2 bases. Written as DNA, the CDR3 is TGTGCCAGCACCCGGGACAGCTACAACACAGATACGCAGTATTTT. Encoded protein: CASTRDSYNTDTQYF. Variable domain in full (rest from reference TRBV9 and TRBJ2-3): DSGVTQTPKHLITATGQRVTLRCSPRSGDLSVYWYQQSLDQGLQFLIQYYNGEERAKGNILERFSAQQFPDLHSELNLSSLELGDSALYFCASTRDSYNTDTQYFGPGTRLTVL.

The J gene is TRBJ2-5, the V gene TRBV7-2; TRBD1 agrees at 9 bases. Unmatched junction bases numbered 6, after V lost 4 bases and J lost 6 bases. This CDR3 spans 14 amino acids. The germline V gene has CDR1 SGHTA and CDR2 FQGNSA. The CDR3 spells CASSSGTGSKTQYF. CDR3 coding DNA: TGTGCCAGCAGCTCCGGGACAGGGTCGAAGACCCAGTACTTC.

The chain couples TRBV6-5 to TRBJ1-1; no reliable D call. Germline CDR1 reads MNHEY; CDR2 reads SVGAGI. The CDR3 totals 15 residues. V lost 0 bases and J lost 5, with 13 bases in between. For the CDR3, the DNA is TGTGCCAGCAGTTACTCGAATAGGCAGACTACTGAAGCTTTCTTT. Amino acid sequence: CASSYSNRQTTEAFF.

The CDR3 DNA is TGTGCCAGCAGTTCTACGACAGAGCCGCCCTATGGCTACACCTTC. Its protein product is CASSSTTEPPYGYTF. This chain joins TRBV27 and TRBJ1-2; TRBD1 might be the D (5 bases). V gave up 4 bases and J gave up 4 bases, with 16 bases separating them. The CDR3 extends over 15 amino acids. CDR1 is MNHEY and CDR2 is SMNVEV in the germline V gene (reference sequence).

This chain links TRBV4-2 with TRBJ1-1, with D unclear. V shed 1 base and J shed 5 bases, with 8 bases lying between them. Germline CDR1 is LGHNA and CDR2 is YNFKEQ. The CDR3 is 13 amino acids. The CDR3 nucleotides are TGTGCCAGCAGCCAAGTAGAGGCTACTGAAGCTTTCTTT. This codes for CASSQVEATEAFF.

The chain is built from TRBV6-6 and TRBJ1-4; 7 bases align to TRBD1. This CDR3 is 14 amino acids long. J was trimmed by 2 bases and V by 4 bases; bases with no gene match: 1. Germline assignment: CDR1 MNHNY and CDR2 SVGAGI (reference sequence). As DNA, the CDR3 is TGTGCCAGCAGTTTGGACAGGACTAATGAAAAACTGTTTTTT. Its protein is CASSLDRTNEKLFF.

The chain carries TRBV7-2 and TRBJ2-3, with D perhaps TRBD2 (5 bases). CDR1 and CDR2 (germline): SGHTA, FQGNSA. The CDR3 length is 14 residues. Trimming left V 4 bases short and J 4 bases short, with 12 bases between. CDR3 residues: CASSSGGRPDTQYF. The CDR3 DNA reads TGTGCCAGCAGCTCGGGTGGGAGACCAGATACGCAGTATTTT.

The chain joins TRBV24-1 to TRBJ2-2, with D unresolved. The CDR3 runs to 17 residues. Germline values: CDR1 KGHDR, CDR2 SFDVKD. V lost 4 bases and J 0 bases, leaving 14 bases between the germline ends. The CDR3 loop is CATSDPGRTANTGELFF. The CDR3 region has the DNA TGTGCCACCAGTGACCCCGGCCGTACAGCGAACACCGGGGAGCTGTTTTTT.

This rearrangement joins TRBV19 to TRBJ1-5, with TRBD1 identical over 9 bases. The CDR3 runs to 17 residues. CDR1 and CDR2 from the germline V gene are LNHDA and SQIVND (reference sequence). CDR3 loop: CGTGGQGDLYSNQPQHF. CDR3 bases: TGTGGAACGGGGGGACAGGGCGACCTTTATAGCAATCAGCCCCAGCATTTT.

In this sample, this clone turned up a few times. The chain carries TRBV4-1 and TRBJ1-1; 8 nucleotides line up with TRBD1. This CDR3 contains 13 residues. The germline gives CDR1 MGHRA, CDR2 YSYEKL. The J segment lost 11 bases and the V segment lost 0 bases, leaving 5 bases of the junction unmatched. In DNA form, the CDR3 reads TGCGCCAGCAGCCAAGATAGGGACAGGTTGGCTTTCTTT. It specifies CASSQDRDRLAFF.

This chain links TRBV12-3 or TRBV12-4 with TRBJ1-5; no definite D call. The CDR3 sequence is 12 residues long. The ends were cut back, 4 bases at V and 7 bases at J, with 8 bases in the middle. The CDR3 reads CASSWTVQPQHF. CDR3 nucleotide sequence: TGTGCCAGCAGTTGGACTGTACAGCCCCAGCATTTT.

This clone is a singleton in its sample. V usage is TRBV13 and J usage is TRBJ1-1; D gene unclear. V was trimmed by 3 bases and J by 6 bases, leaving 11 bases between them. Germline lookup yields CDR1 PRHDT and CDR2 FYEKMQ (reference sequence). CDR3 length: 13 amino acids. The chain's CDR3 is CASSFGGSPEAFF. CDR3 sequence (DNA): TGTGCCAGCAGCTTTGGAGGATCCCCTGAAGCTTTCTTT.

This clone was observed once. The chain links TRBV18 to TRBJ2-5; D is perhaps TRBD1 (5 bases). CDR1 and CDR2 from the germline V gene are KGHSH and LQKENI. This CDR3 has 15 amino acids. The germline V and J ends were trimmed by 0 bases and 5 bases, with 13 bases remaining between them. The CDR3: CASSPPGRARETQYF. CDR3 in DNA: TGTGCCAGCTCACCACCTGGCAGGGCACGGGAGACCCAGTACTTC. Looking up the rest from reference TRBV18 and TRBJ2-5 gives the full variable domain: NAGVMQNPRHLVRRRGQEARLRCSPMKGHSHVYWYRQLPEEGLKFMVYLQKENIIDESGMPKERFSAEFPKEGPSILRIQQVVRGDSAAYFCASSPPGRARETQYFGPGTRLLVL.

The rearrangement uses TRBV5-4 and TRBJ2-3, with 7 bases matching TRBD1. J lost 4 bases, V lost 4 bases, and 15 bases had no gene match. The CDR3 totals 17 residues. Germline values: CDR1 SGHNT, CDR2 YYREEE (reference sequence). The CDR3 loop reads CASSPGQSIPEADTQYF. Here the CDR3 DNA reads TGTGCCAGCAGCCCGGGACAGAGTATTCCCGAGGCAGATACGCAGTATTTT.

The rearrangement joins TRBV5-6 to TRBJ1-5; TRBD1 aligns across 8 bases. This CDR3 spans 15 amino acids. Trimming removed 4 bases from V and 1 base from J; junction bases left unmatched: 4. Per germline, CDR1 SGHDT and CDR2 YYEEEE. The CDR3 spells CASSRDRGSNQPQHF. The CDR3 DNA reads as TGTGCCAGCAGCCGTGACAGGGGAAGCAATCAGCCCCAGCATTTT.

J is TRBJ1-1 and V is TRBV19, with D tentatively TRBD1 (6 bases). V was cut by 3 bases and J by 3 bases, with 17 bases left in between. The V gene's germline CDR1 is LNHDA and CDR2 SQIVND (reference sequence). This CDR3 is built from 16 residues. The CDR3 is CASSMRGAVWDTEAFF. CDR3 DNA sequence: TGTGCCAGTAGTATGCGGGGGGCGGTTTGGGACACTGAAGCTTTCTTT.

The V gene is TRBV7-6, the J gene TRBJ2-5, with TRBD2 identical over 9 bases. Per the germline V gene, CDR1 is SGHVS and CDR2 is FNYEAQ. V lost 2 bases, J lost 2 bases, and 6 bases stayed unmatched. The CDR3 runs 16 residues. The CDR3, as DNA: TGTGCCAGCAGCTTATTTGGGCTAGCGGGACAAGAGACCCAGTACTTC. It encodes CASSLFGLAGQETQYF.

The genes are TRBV7-2 and TRBJ1-1, with a possible D match to TRBD1 (6 bases). Deletions cut 4 bases from V and 4 bases from J, with 10 bases between. The CDR3 is 13 amino acids. CDR1 and CDR2 (germline): SGHTA, FQGNSA. The CDR3, as DNA: TGTGCCAGCAGCTCAACACAGGGCACTGAAGCTTTCTTT. The encoded protein is CASSSTQGTEAFF.

The CDR3, as DNA: TGCGCCAGCAGCCAAGACGTCCTAGCGAACACTGAAGCTTTCTTT. Protein product: CASSQDVLANTEAFF. V and J are TRBV4-3 and TRBJ1-1; D is uncertain. Germline-derived CDR1 and CDR2 are LGHNA and YSLEER. V shed 0 bases and J shed 1 base, with 9 bases lying between them. The CDR3 has 15 amino acids.

This clone was detected a few times. V and J are TRBV18 and TRBJ2-7; D perhaps matches TRBD1 (6 bases). V lost 2 bases, J lost 3 bases, and 14 bases lay in between. Per germline, CDR1 KGHSH and CDR2 LQKENI. The CDR3 is 15 amino acids. The DNA for the CDR3 is TGTGCCAGCTCACCAACAGGGATGAGTAGCTACGAGCAGTACTTC. Encoded protein: CASSPTGMSSYEQYF.

The chain links TRBV4-2 to TRBJ2-7, with TRBD1 matching over 9 bases. This CDR3 has 15 amino acids. V dropped 1 base and J dropped 2; count of bases not matched to a gene: 3. Looked up from germline, CDR1 is LGHNA and CDR2 is YNFKEQ. The CDR3 loop reads CASSQGTGATYEQYF. CDR3 DNA: TGTGCCAGCAGCCAAGGGACAGGGGCCACCTACGAGCAGTACTTC.

The J gene is TRBJ1-2, the V gene TRBV5-1, with 9 bases lining up with TRBD1. Germline CDR1 and CDR2: SGHRS and YFSETQ. This CDR3 contains 14 residues. Trimming cost V 0 bases and J 5 bases; bases outside gene matches: 2. The CDR3 nucleotides are TGCGCCAGCAGCTTGGGACAGGGGGGGTATGGCTACACCTTC. It codes for CASSLGQGGYGYTF.

CDR3 sequence (DNA): TGTGCCAGCAGTGAATGGCAGGGGTACTACGAGCAGTACTTC. Translation: CASSEWQGYYEQYF. This chain links TRBV6-1 with TRBJ2-7; D is possibly TRBD1 (6 bases). The CDR3 length is 14 residues. The germline CDR1 and CDR2 sequences are MNHNS and SASEGT. With 2 bases removed from V and 3 bases from J, the gap between germline ends came to 11 bases.

This chain connects TRBV3-1 (or the pseudogene TRBV3-2) to TRBJ1-6, with D hard to call. This CDR3 contains 15 residues. Germline V gene data show CDR1 as LGHDT and CDR2 as YNNKEL (reference sequence). V was trimmed by 3 bases and J by 11 bases, leaving 17 bases between them. CDR3 sequence reads: CASSQSGLRATPLHF. The CDR3 DNA is TGTGCCAGCAGCCAGAGTGGGTTACGAGCGACACCCCTCCACTTT.

This clone is a singleton in its sample. The chain has TRBV19 and TRBJ2-1; 10 bases fit TRBD1. The trim removed 3 bases at V and 4 bases at J, leaving 0 bases unmatched. The CDR3 is made up of 14 amino acids. The germline gives CDR1 LNHDA, CDR2 SQIVND (reference sequence). CDR3 nucleotides: TGTGCCAGTAGTATGGACAGGGGGTACAATGAGCAGTTCTTC. This sequence encodes CASSMDRGYNEQFF. The entire variable domain, with the rest obtained from reference TRBV19 and TRBJ2-1, is as follows: DGGITQSPKYLFRKEGQNVTLSCEQNLNHDAMYWYRQDPGQGLRLIYYSQIVNDFQKGDIAEGYSVSREKKESFPLTVTSAQKNPTAFYLCASSMDRGYNEQFFGPGTRLTVL.

J is TRBJ2-1 and V is TRBV11-1, with 9 positions matching TRBD1. V gave up 5 bases and J gave up 0 bases; unmatched junction bases: 5. CDR1 is SGHAT, CDR2 FQDESV, per germline (reference sequence). The CDR3 totals 16 residues. For the CDR3, the DNA is TGTGCCAGCAGCGGGACAGGGAAGAGCTCCTACAATGAGCAGTTCTTC. Translating gives CASSGTGKSSYNEQFF.